This T cell receptor beta chain is drawn from a study of blood T cells in healthy people across ages. Together with a sample-barcoded 5' primer, a J-beta primer mix was included in a second PCR lasting about 7 to 11 cycles. One entry per CDR3 protein, called by TCRdb with MiXCR from the 5' RACE reads. The sample includes about 780,000 distinct CDR3 sequences, about a quarter seen only once; the top ten take roughly 3.1%. There were healthy Caucasian individuals from Russia, aged 6 to 90, serving as donors. Study-level results: What prevented conclusive comparison of naive and antigen-experienced cells was that PBMCs were unsorted.

V gave up 4 bases and J gave up 5 bases, with 17 bases separating them. This CDR3 region has 15 residues. The V gene's germline CDR1 is SEHNR and CDR2 FQNEAQ (reference sequence). With respect to this clonotype: The antigen is undetermined.

In addition, the sample was reused for a study of T cells of mothers and their children. According to that study: Every mother produced more than 9 million TCR beta CDR3 reads, whereas every child provided 3 million to 3.5 million.

Sequenced: blood. This TCR came from a boy aged 5 to 17 in good health. The chain carries TRBV7-9 and TRBJ1-2, with a possible D match to TRBD1 (5 bases). CDR3 loop: CASSSTGRESYGYTF. The CDR3 DNA reads TGTGCCAGCAGCTCTACGGGCAGGGAATCGTATGGCTACACCTTC. Full variable domain (outside the CDR3, taken from reference TRBV7-9 and TRBJ1-2): DTGVSQNPRHKITKRGQNVTFRCDPISEHNRLYWYRQTLGQGPEFLTYFQNEAQLEKSRLLSDRFSAERPKGSFSTLEIQRTEQGDSAMYLCASSSTGRESYGYTFGSGTRLTVV.